This T cell receptor beta chain was recovered during a study of blood T cells in healthy people across ages. A J-beta primer mix and a sample-barcoded 5' primer were used in a second PCR of roughly 6 to 11 cycles. A template-switch adaptor that had 12 random nucleotides put a tag on each cDNA molecule. TCRdb ran MiXCR on the 5' RACE reads and lists one entry per CDR3 protein. The top ten hold roughly 3.7% of the sample, which has some 1.5 million distinct CDR3 sequences, approximately 39% seen once. This clonotype came up once. Researchers collected approximately 9.9 milliliters of peripheral blood from every single donor. The clonotype was recovered from a woman in her late teens or twenties in good health. The sequencing sample was made of blood.

The CDR3 region is CSASPGLATEQYF. The CDR3 nucleotides are TGCAGTGCTTCCCCGGGACTAGCGACCGAGCAGTACTTC. V usage is TRBV20-1 and J usage is TRBJ2-7; 10 bases line up with TRBD2. The CDR3 runs to 13 residues. Germline loops: CDR1 DFQATT, CDR2 SNEGSKA (reference sequence). Trimming took 5 bases from V and 6 from J; bases not matched to a gene: 7.